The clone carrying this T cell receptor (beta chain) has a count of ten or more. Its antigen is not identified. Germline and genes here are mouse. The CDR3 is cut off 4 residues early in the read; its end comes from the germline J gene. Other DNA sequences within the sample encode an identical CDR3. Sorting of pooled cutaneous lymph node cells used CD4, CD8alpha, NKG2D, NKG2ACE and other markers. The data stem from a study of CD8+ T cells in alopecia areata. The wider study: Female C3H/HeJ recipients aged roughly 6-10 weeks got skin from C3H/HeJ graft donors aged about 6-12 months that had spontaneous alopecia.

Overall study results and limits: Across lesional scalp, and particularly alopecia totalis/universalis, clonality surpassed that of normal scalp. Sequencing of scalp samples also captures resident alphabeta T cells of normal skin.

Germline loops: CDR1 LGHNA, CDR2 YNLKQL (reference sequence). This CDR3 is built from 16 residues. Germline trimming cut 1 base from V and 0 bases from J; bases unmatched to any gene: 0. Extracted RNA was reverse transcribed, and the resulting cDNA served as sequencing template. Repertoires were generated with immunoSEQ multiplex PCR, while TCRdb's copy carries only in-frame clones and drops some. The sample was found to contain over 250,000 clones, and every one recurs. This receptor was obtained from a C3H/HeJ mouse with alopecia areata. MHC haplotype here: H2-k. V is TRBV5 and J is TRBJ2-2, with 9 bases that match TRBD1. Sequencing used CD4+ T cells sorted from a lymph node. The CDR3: CASSQGQGANTGQLYF. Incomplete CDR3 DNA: TGTGCCAGCAGCCAAGGACAGGGGGCAAACACCGGG.